This is a list of T cell receptor beta chains from one sample in a study of blood T cell repertoires in COVID-19. Some clones are missing from TCRdb's copy, which holds only in-frame ones; the method was immunoSEQ multiplex PCR. The table has about 220,000 clones, approximately 83% seen once; the top ten hold under 3%. Specimen: peripheral blood. Receptors were obtained from a woman aged 40 to 50 with active or convalescent COVID-19. The CDR3 runs from the conserved cysteine through the conserved F or W. The D gene is left open where the match is weak. Clone size, where shown, is once, few, many, or a class for clones that have expanded.

CDR3nt: TGTGCCAGCAGCCCGGGACTAGGCGAGCAGTACTTC
CDR3aa: CASSPGLGEQYF
d_gene: TRBD2
abundance: .
v_gene: TRBV2
j_gene: TRBJ2-7

CDR3nt: TGCGCCAGCAGCCAAGAGGGCACCAAAAACATTCAGTACTTC
CDR3aa: CASSQEGTKNIQYF
d_gene: .
abundance: .
v_gene: TRBV4-3
j_gene: TRBJ2-4

CDR3nt: TGTGCCAGCAGCACGAGACAGGGCAATGAGCAGTTCTTC
CDR3aa: CASSTRQGNEQFF
d_gene: TRBD1
abundance: once
v_gene: TRBV11-3
j_gene: TRBJ2-1

CDR3nt: TGTGCCTGGAGCACCGGGACGGGGGACTACGAGCAGTACTTC
CDR3aa: CAWSTGTGDYEQYF
d_gene: .
abundance: .
v_gene: TRBV30
j_gene: TRBJ2-7

CDR3nt: TGTGCCAGTAGTATGACGACAGGGAGGCGTGAAGCTTTCTTT
CDR3aa: CASSMTTGRREAFF
d_gene: TRBD1
abundance: .
v_gene: TRBV19
j_gene: TRBJ1-1

CDR3nt: TGTGCCAGCAGCCAAGGAGGGACAATCTGGGGGTCACCCCTCCACTTT
CDR3aa: CASSQGGTIWGSPLHF
d_gene: .
abundance: once
v_gene: TRBV14
j_gene: TRBJ1-6

CDR3nt: TGTGCCAGCTCACCACCTCAGGGCGCGAAATTCTATGGCTACACCTTC
CDR3aa: CASSPPQGAKFYGYTF
d_gene: .
abundance: .
v_gene: TRBV18
j_gene: TRBJ1-2

CDR3nt: TGTGCCAGCAGCTGGACAGGGGGCAACGGAATCGGGGAGCTGTTTTTT
CDR3aa: CASSWTGGNGIGELFF
d_gene: TRBD1
abundance: .
v_gene: TRBV5-4
j_gene: TRBJ2-2

CDR3nt: TGTGCCAGTAGTAAGAGGGGACTAGCGGGGGATCGAAGCTCCTACAATGAGCAGTTCTTC
CDR3aa: CASSKRGLAGDRSSYNEQFF
d_gene: TRBD2
abundance: .
v_gene: TRBV19
j_gene: TRBJ2-1

CDR3nt: TGCGCCAGCAGCCGAGGACTAGCGGGAGCCGAGCAGTACTTC
CDR3aa: CASSRGLAGAEQYF
d_gene: TRBD2
abundance: .
v_gene: TRBV4-1
j_gene: TRBJ2-7

CDR3nt: TGTGCCAGCCAGCCGGGGGGACGCAATCAGCCCCAGCATTTT
CDR3aa: CASQPGGRNQPQHF
d_gene: .
abundance: few
v_gene: TRBV28
j_gene: TRBJ1-5

CDR3nt: TGTGCCAGCACCTCAGCGGGGGGGTACTACGAGCAGTACTTC
CDR3aa: CASTSAGGYYEQYF
d_gene: TRBD2
abundance: .
v_gene: TRBV6-5
j_gene: TRBJ2-7

CDR3nt: TGTGCCAGCGAAGGGGGCGGCTATGGCTACACCTTC
CDR3aa: CASEGGGYGYTF
d_gene: TRBD1
abundance: .
v_gene: TRBV6-6
j_gene: TRBJ1-2

CDR3nt: TGTGCCAGTAGTATGGGGGCCAAGAACACTGAAGCTTTCTTT
CDR3aa: CASSMGAKNTEAFF
d_gene: .
abundance: .
v_gene: TRBV19
j_gene: TRBJ1-1

CDR3nt: TGTGCCAGCAGCTTAGGCACAGGAATCCGGGCTTTCTTT
CDR3aa: CASSLGTGIRAFF
d_gene: .
abundance: .
v_gene: TRBV7-9
j_gene: TRBJ1-1

CDR3nt: TGTGCCACCAGTGGGCAGGGCACTCAGCCCCAGCATTTT
CDR3aa: CATSGQGTQPQHF
d_gene: .
abundance: .
v_gene: TRBV24-1
j_gene: TRBJ1-5

CDR3nt: TGTGCCAGCAGTACGGGACAGGGTGGGTACACTGAAGCTTTCTTT
CDR3aa: CASSTGQGGYTEAFF
d_gene: TRBD1
abundance: once
v_gene: TRBV6-5
j_gene: TRBJ1-1

CDR3nt: TGCGCCAGCAGCCCCTTGGGACAGATGAACACTGAAGCTTTCTTT
CDR3aa: CASSPLGQMNTEAFF
d_gene: TRBD1
abundance: .
v_gene: TRBV4-1
j_gene: TRBJ1-1

CDR3nt: TGTGCCAGCAGCTTAAGAGGGGGCCTCGGGGCCGGGGAGCTGTTTTTT
CDR3aa: CASSLRGGLGAGELFF
d_gene: TRBD1
abundance: many
v_gene: TRBV7-3
j_gene: TRBJ2-2

CDR3nt: TGTGCCAGCAGCAGGGGGCTGGTGAACACTGAAGCTTTCTTT
CDR3aa: CASSRGLVNTEAFF
d_gene: TRBD1
abundance: .
v_gene: TRBV2
j_gene: TRBJ1-1